These 28 T cell receptor beta chains originate from one sample sequenced in a study of regulatory T cells in long-lasting Graves disease. iRepertoire HTBI primers and Arm-PCR of CDR3 regions built TCR beta libraries. Via MiXCR, TCRdb re-called the multiplex PCR reads, giving one row per CDR3 protein. The table records 500,000 to 800,000 distinct CDR3 sequences, about 30% of them present only once. Time point here: persistent/refractory GD, antithyroid drugs over 5 years with positive TRAb. With RNA extracted from PBMCs as input, the TCR library was made. The material was peripheral blood mononuclear cells (PBMCs), obtained when the disease was refractory, from a patient treated with antithyroid drugs. These receptors were taken from a female donor with Graves disease.

This clonotype was counted a few times. The rearrangement joins TRBV11-2 to TRBJ1-2; D is uncertain. The CDR3 contains 12 residues. The ends were cut back, 10 bases at V and 2 bases at J, with 11 bases in the middle. Germline V gives CDR1 SGHAT, CDR2 FQNNGV. CDR3 DNA sequence: TGTGCCATCCAGGAGGACAACTATGGCTACACCTTC. Its translation: CAIQEDNYGYTF.

This clonotype has a count of ten or more. This chain joins TRBV6-1 and TRBJ1-2, with TRBD1 identical over 10 bases. Germline V lookup: CDR1 MNHNS, CDR2 SASEGT. This CDR3 comprises 14 residues. The trim removed 6 bases at V and 5 bases at J, leaving 6 bases unmatched. CDR3 coding DNA: TGTGCCAGCAGCTGGACAGGGGGACGGTATGGCTACACCTTC. Translating gives CASSWTGGRYGYTF.

This rearrangement joins TRBV15 to TRBJ2-7, with D unresolved. The ends were cut back, 1 base at V and 2 bases at J, with 6 bases in the middle. From germline, CDR1 is LNHNV and CDR2 YYDKDF (reference sequence). The CDR3 loop spans 13 amino acids. The CDR3 DNA is TGTGCCACCAGCAGAGCCCTAGCCTACGAGCAGTACTTC. Translating it yields CATSRALAYEQYF.

V is TRBV20-1 and J is TRBJ2-1, with 10 positions matching TRBD2. Unmatched junction bases numbered 3, after V lost 3 bases and J lost 1 base. This CDR3 contains 15 residues. Germline-derived CDR1 and CDR2 are DFQATT and SNEGSKA (reference sequence). This CDR3 is CSASPSGRSYNEQFF. CDR3 sequence (DNA): TGCAGTGCTAGCCCTAGCGGGAGATCCTACAATGAGCAGTTCTTC.

This clonotype showed up many times. The rearrangement uses TRBV12-3 or TRBV12-4 and TRBJ1-2, with D possibly matching TRBD1 (6 bases). V lost 6 bases and J lost 8, with 13 bases in between. The CDR3 runs to 12 residues. CDR3 coding DNA: TGTGCCAGCAGCCTTGAGGGGGGAGGCTACACCTTC. Protein: CASSLEGGGYTF.

This clonotype appeared a few times. J is TRBJ1-4 and V is TRBV20-1; tentatively, D is TRBD1 (5 bases). Germline CDR1 is DFQATT and CDR2 is SNEGSKA (reference sequence). The CDR3 is 12 amino acids. Trimming took 1 base from V and 8 from J, leaving 8 bases between them. The CDR3 nucleotides read TGCAGTGCTAGAGTCCAGGGAGAAAAACTGTTTTTT. Its protein is CSARVQGEKLFF.

The J gene is TRBJ1-5, the V gene TRBV12-3 or TRBV12-4; D perhaps matches TRBD1 (5 bases). The CDR3 covers 17 residues. Trimming stripped 3 bases from V and 0 bases from J, with 15 bases between. CDR3 sequence reads: CASSFGVRGYSNQPQHF. The CDR3 nucleotides are TGTGCCAGCAGTTTCGGGGTTAGGGGCTATAGCAATCAGCCCCAGCATTTT.

For the CDR3, the DNA is TGTGCCAGCAGTCAAACAGGGGACCTCGACTATGGCTACACCTTC. Encoded protein: CASSQTGDLDYGYTF. The chain carries TRBV7-2 and TRBJ1-2; 7 bases line up with TRBD1. Germline assignment: CDR1 SGHTA and CDR2 FQGNSA. This CDR3 contains 15 residues. The V segment lost 6 bases and the J segment 3 bases; nucleotides outside the gene matches: 10.

A few counts support this clonotype. The chain is built from TRBV20-1 and TRBJ2-5, with a weak D call TRBD1 (5 bases). The CDR3 contains 17 residues. CDR1 and CDR2 (germline): DFQATT, SNEGSKA (reference sequence). The V end lost 0 bases, the J end lost 7 bases, and 24 bases lay between the germline ends. The CDR3 loop is CSARDPLQGPPKGTQYF. The CDR3 DNA follows: TGCAGTGCTAGAGATCCCCTGCAGGGCCCACCGAAGGGGACCCAGTACTTC.

This clonotype was found once. J is TRBJ1-6 and V is TRBV3-1, with D perhaps matching TRBD1 (5 bases). Germline CDR1 and CDR2: LGHDT and YNNKEL (reference sequence). The CDR3 is 16 amino acids. V was clipped by 1 base and J by 2 bases, with 9 bases between them. CDR3 sequence: CASSQGLGAYNSPLHF. The DNA for the CDR3 is TGTGCCAGCAGCCAAGGTTTAGGGGCCTATAATTCACCCCTCCACTTT.

The CDR3 is CASSPRASGFGELFF. CDR3 in DNA: TGTGCCAGCAGTCCTAGGGCTAGCGGATTCGGGGAGCTGTTTTTT. The chain employs TRBV25-1 and TRBJ2-2, with 7 bases matching TRBD2. V was pared by 5 bases and J by 7 bases, with 10 bases of the junction left unmatched. Germline CDR1 is MGHDK and CDR2 is SYGVNS. The CDR3 length is 15 residues.

V gene TRBV5-5 combines with J gene TRBJ2-5; D could derive from TRBD1 or TRBD2 (5 bases each). V dropped 3 bases and J dropped 3 bases, with 9 bases sitting between them. The CDR3 contains 13 residues. From germline, CDR1 is SGHKS and CDR2 YYEKEE (reference sequence). CDR3 loop: CASSSLGEETQYF. The CDR3, as DNA: TGTGCCAGCAGCTCTCTGGGGGAAGAGACCCAGTACTTC.

This clonotype has at least ten counts. The CDR3 spells CASSARGVNTEAFF. The CDR3 region has the DNA TGTGCCAGCAGCGCCCGCGGGGTGAACACTGAAGCTTTCTTT. The chain employs TRBV12-3 or TRBV12-4 and TRBJ1-1; D unclear. Trimming pared 6 bases from V and 0 bases from J, leaving 11 bases between. CDR3 length equals 14 residues.

This clonotype was counted many times. This chain links TRBV11-2 with TRBJ2-5; D gene unclear. Germline V gene sequence: CDR1 SGHAT, CDR2 FQNNGV. CDR3 length equals 15 residues. Trimming took 5 bases from V and 5 from J, leaving 18 bases between them. The CDR3 nucleotides are TGTGCCAGCAGCGCGTCCGTGACCCCGGCCGAGACCCAGTACTTC. As protein: CASSASVTPAETQYF. Looking up the rest from reference TRBV11-2 and TRBJ2-5 gives the full variable domain: EAGVAQSPRYKIIEKRQSVAFWCNPISGHATLYWYQQILGQGPKLLIQFQNNGVVDDSQLPKDRFSAERLKGVDSTLKIQPAKLEDSAVYLCASSASVTPAETQYFGPGTRLLVL.

This clonotype was counted ten times or more. J is TRBJ2-5 and V is TRBV11-2, with 13 bases that match TRBD2. Looked up from germline, CDR1 is SGHAT and CDR2 is FQNNGV. The CDR3 contains 15 residues. The ends lost 6 bases at V and 4 bases at J; junction bases unmatched: 5. Written as DNA, the CDR3 is TGTGCCAGCAGGATGGGACTAGCGGGGTTAGAGACCCAGTACTTC. It specifies CASRMGLAGLETQYF.

The gene calls are TRBV19 and TRBJ2-7; no clear D. From germline, CDR1 is LNHDA and CDR2 SQIVND (reference sequence). The CDR3 sequence is 13 residues long. Trimming took off 3 bases at V and 2 bases at J, with 8 bases between the two ends. This CDR3 is CASSISRTYEQYF. DNA for the CDR3: TGTGCCAGTAGTATTTCCAGAACCTACGAGCAGTACTTC.

The table lists this clonotype with a few counts. This chain links TRBV3-1 with TRBJ1-1; D perhaps matches TRBD1 (6 bases). The CDR3 sequence is 16 residues long. Germline V gene sequence: CDR1 LGHDT, CDR2 YNNKEL (reference sequence). V was trimmed by 8 bases and J by 5 bases, leaving 24 bases between them. CDR3 nucleotide sequence: TGTGCCAGCGAAATACAGGGTATAGGCTCAAAAACTGAAGCTTTCTTT. Amino acids: CASEIQGIGSKTEAFF.

This clonotype was seen more than once but under ten times. It may be a read error: a sequence one base away is much more abundant. The rearrangement uses TRBV12-3 or TRBV12-4 and TRBJ2-7; D ambiguous. This CDR3 contains 14 residues. The germline V and J ends were trimmed by 5 bases and 12 bases, with 23 bases remaining between them. The CDR3 bases are TGTGCCAGCAGTCCTTCCGAGACAAGAGAGACCCGGTACTTC. Protein sequence: CASSPSETRETRYF.

The J gene is TRBJ2-2, the V gene TRBV28; D is unclear. The CDR3 spans 14 residues. Trimming cost V 4 bases and J 3 bases, with 9 bases left between them. The germline V gene encodes CDR1 MDHEN and CDR2 SYDVKM. DNA for the CDR3: TGTGCCAGCAGTTACTGGACCTACACCGGGGAGCTGTTTTTT. This encodes CASSYWTYTGELFF.

J is TRBJ1-1 and V is TRBV6-2 or TRBV6-3; 8 positions match TRBD1. The junction had 7 bases not matched to a gene; V was cut back by 6 bases and J by 1 base. The CDR3 consists of 15 residues. CDR1 MNHEY and CDR2 SVGEGT come from the germline V gene. The CDR3 nucleotides are TGTGCCAGCAGGATACCGGGACAGGAGAACACTGAAGCTTTCTTT. Translating it yields CASRIPGQENTEAFF.

The V call is TRBV12-3 or TRBV12-4, the J call TRBJ2-7; 7 positions agree with TRBD2. V lost 6 bases and J lost 3; bases outside the gene matches: 11. The CDR3 runs to 15 residues. CDR3 nucleotide sequence: TGTGCCAGCAGCCCTGGACTAGTTATCTTCTACGAGCAGTACTTC. Amino acids: CASSPGLVIFYEQYF.

This clonotype was observed at least ten times. This chain uses TRBV12-3 or TRBV12-4 with TRBJ1-1; D gene unclear. CDR3 length: 15 residues. V lost 5 bases to trimming and J lost 1 base, with 14 bases between them. CDR3 bases: TGTGCCAGCAGTCCCTGGACGGCACGGAACACTGAAGCTTTCTTT. Protein product: CASSPWTARNTEAFF.

This clonotype was seen a few times. CDR3 amino acids: CSVEKGGNTEAFF. The CDR3 nucleotides are TGCAGCGTTGAAAAGGGGGGAAACACTGAAGCTTTCTTT. The rearrangement uses TRBV29-1 and TRBJ1-1; weak D call: TRBD1 (6 bases). From germline, CDR1 is SQVTM and CDR2 ANQGSEA. This CDR3 comprises 13 residues. Trimming pared 2 bases from V and 2 bases from J, leaving 9 bases between.

This clonotype was seen ten or more times. V gene TRBV27 combines with J gene TRBJ1-4; 10 bases fit TRBD1. Trimming cost V 2 bases and J 6 bases; bases outside gene matches: 6. This CDR3 has 16 residues. Germline V lookup: CDR1 MNHEY, CDR2 SMNVEV (reference sequence). CDR3 residues: CASSLSGTGVYEKLFF. The DNA of the CDR3 is TGTGCCAGCAGTTTAAGCGGGACAGGGGTTTATGAAAAACTGTTTTTT.

This clonotype occurred a few times. The chain carries TRBV5-1 and TRBJ1-1; 10 bases agree with TRBD1. The CDR3 has 14 amino acids. V lost 4 bases and J lost 4; bases outside the gene matches: 4. Germline V gene lookup returns CDR1 SGHRS and CDR2 YFSETQ. In DNA form, the CDR3 reads TGCGCCAGCAGCACGGGGACAGGGGCCACTGAAGCTTTCTTT. It codes for CASSTGTGATEAFF.

The J gene is TRBJ1-1, the V gene TRBV6-2 or TRBV6-3; a weak D match, TRBD1 (6 bases). The CDR3 totals 14 residues. The ends were cut back, 7 bases at V and 6 bases at J, with 18 bases in the middle. The germline CDR1 and CDR2 sequences are MNHEY and SVGEGT. CDR3 DNA sequence: TGTGCCAGCAAGTCGGGGGACATAGTTCCTGAAGCTTTCTTT. Translated, it gives CASKSGDIVPEAFF.

J is TRBJ1-5 and V is TRBV30, with 8 positions matching TRBD1. The trim removed 5 bases at V and 5 bases at J, leaving 2 bases unmatched. CDR1 is GTSNPN and CDR2 is SVGIG in the germline V gene (reference sequence). The CDR3 consists of 12 residues. CDR3 DNA sequence: TGTGCCTGGGGACAGGGACATCAGCCCCAGCATTTT. It codes for CAWGQGHQPQHF.

This clonotype occurred many times. This chain uses TRBV20-1 with TRBJ2-7; the D call may be TRBD1 or TRBD2 (6 bases each). This CDR3 has 14 residues. Trimming removed 1 base from V and 0 bases from J, with 10 bases in between. Germline V gene sequence: CDR1 DFQATT, CDR2 SNEGSKA (reference sequence). CDR3 in DNA: TGCAGTGCTAGAGGGGGGGCCGCCTCCTACGAGCAGTACTTC. Translating gives CSARGGAASYEQYF.